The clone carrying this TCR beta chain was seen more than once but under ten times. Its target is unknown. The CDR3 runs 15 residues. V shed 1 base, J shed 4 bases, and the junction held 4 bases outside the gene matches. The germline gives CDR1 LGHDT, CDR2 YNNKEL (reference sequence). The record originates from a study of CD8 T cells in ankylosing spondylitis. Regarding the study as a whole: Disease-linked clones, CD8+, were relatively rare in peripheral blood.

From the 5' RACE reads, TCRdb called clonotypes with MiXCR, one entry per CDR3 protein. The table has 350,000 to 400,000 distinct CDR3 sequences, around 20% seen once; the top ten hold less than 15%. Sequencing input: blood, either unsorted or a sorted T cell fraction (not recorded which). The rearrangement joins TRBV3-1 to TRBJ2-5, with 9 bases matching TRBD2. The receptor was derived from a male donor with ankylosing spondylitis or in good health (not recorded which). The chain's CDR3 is CASSQGGGAGETQYF. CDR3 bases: TGTGCCAGCAGCCAAGGCGGGGGGGCGGGAGAGACCCAGTACTTC.